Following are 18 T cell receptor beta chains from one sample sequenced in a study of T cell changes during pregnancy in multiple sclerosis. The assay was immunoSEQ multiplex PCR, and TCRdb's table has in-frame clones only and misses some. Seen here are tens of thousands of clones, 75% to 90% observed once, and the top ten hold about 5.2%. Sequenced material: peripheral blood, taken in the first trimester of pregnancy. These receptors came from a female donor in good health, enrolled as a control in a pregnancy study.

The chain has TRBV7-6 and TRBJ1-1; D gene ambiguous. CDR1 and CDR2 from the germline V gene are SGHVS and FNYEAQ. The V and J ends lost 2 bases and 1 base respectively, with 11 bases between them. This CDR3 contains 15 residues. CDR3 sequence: CASSLIRGGNTEAFF. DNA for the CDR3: TGTGCCAGCAGCTTAATACGGGGAGGGAACACTGAAGCTTTCTTT. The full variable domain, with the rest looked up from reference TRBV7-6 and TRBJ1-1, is GAGVSQSPRYKVTKRGQDVALRCDPISGHVSLYWYRQALGQGPEFLTYFNYEAQQDKSGLPNDRFSAERPEGSISTLTIQRTEQRDSAMYRCASSLIRGGNTEAFFGQGTRLTVV.

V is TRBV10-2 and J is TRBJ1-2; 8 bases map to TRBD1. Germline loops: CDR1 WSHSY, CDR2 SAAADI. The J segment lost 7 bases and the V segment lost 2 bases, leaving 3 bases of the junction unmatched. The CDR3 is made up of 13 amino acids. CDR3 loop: CASSETGGFGYTF. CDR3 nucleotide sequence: TGCGCCAGCAGTGAGACAGGGGGATTTGGCTACACCTTC.

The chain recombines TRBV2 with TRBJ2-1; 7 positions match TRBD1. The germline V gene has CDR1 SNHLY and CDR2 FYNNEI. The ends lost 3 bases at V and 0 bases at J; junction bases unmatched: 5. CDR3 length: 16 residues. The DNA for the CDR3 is TGTGCCAGCAGTGAGGTGACAGGGACCTCCTACAATGAGCAGTTCTTC. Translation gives CASSEVTGTSYNEQFF.

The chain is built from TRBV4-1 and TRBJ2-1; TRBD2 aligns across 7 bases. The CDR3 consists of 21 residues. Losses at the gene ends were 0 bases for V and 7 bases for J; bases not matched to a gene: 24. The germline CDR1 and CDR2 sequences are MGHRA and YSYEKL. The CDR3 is CASSQEVVAGVLRAGLNEQFF. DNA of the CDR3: TGCGCCAGCAGCCAAGAGGTTGTTGCGGGCGTTCTCCGAGCGGGGCTTAATGAGCAGTTCTTC.

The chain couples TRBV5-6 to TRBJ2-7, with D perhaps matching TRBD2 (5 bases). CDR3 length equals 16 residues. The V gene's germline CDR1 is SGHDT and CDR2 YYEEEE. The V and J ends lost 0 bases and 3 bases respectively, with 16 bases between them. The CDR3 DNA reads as TGTGCCAGCAGCTTGGCCGTCGGGGAAAGGGACTACGAGCAGTACTTC. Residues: CASSLAVGERDYEQYF.

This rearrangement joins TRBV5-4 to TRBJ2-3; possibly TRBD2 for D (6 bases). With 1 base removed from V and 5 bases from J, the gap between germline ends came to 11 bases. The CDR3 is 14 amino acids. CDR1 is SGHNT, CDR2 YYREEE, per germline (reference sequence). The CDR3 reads CASSLPGGEDTQYF. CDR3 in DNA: TGTGCCAGCAGCTTGCCCGGGGGTGAAGATACGCAGTATTTT. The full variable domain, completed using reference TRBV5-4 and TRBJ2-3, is ETGVTQSPTHLIKTRGQQVTLRCSSQSGHNTVSWYQQALGQGPQFIFQYYREEENGRGNFPPRFSGLQFPNYSSELNVNALELDDSALYLCASSLPGGEDTQYFGPGTRLTVL.

The CDR3 region is CASSLGTNPREQYF. CDR3 nucleotide sequence: TGTGCCAGCTCACTCGGGACTAACCCAAGGGAGCAGTACTTC. This chain joins TRBV18 and TRBJ2-7; 7 bases are a match to TRBD2. Germline CDR1 reads KGHSH; CDR2 reads LQKENI. The junction had 10 bases not matched to a gene; V was cut back by 4 bases and J by 7 bases. The CDR3 contains 14 residues. The entire variable domain, with the rest obtained from reference TRBV18 and TRBJ2-7, is as follows: NAGVMQNPRHLVRRRGQEARLRCSPMKGHSHVYWYRQLPEEGLKFMVYLQKENIIDESGMPKERFSAEFPKEGPSILRIQQVVRGDSAAYFCASSLGTNPREQYFGPGTRLTVT.

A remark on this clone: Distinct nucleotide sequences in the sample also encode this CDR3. The CDR3 DNA reads as TGTGCCAGCAGCGTAGGCCGCGGGGCTTACAATGAGCAGTTCTTC. It is translated as CASSVGRGAYNEQFF. This sequence joins TRBV9 and TRBJ2-1; D is possibly TRBD2 (6 bases). The CDR3 totals 15 residues. Per germline, CDR1 SGDLS and CDR2 YYNGEE. Trimming stripped 0 bases from V and 4 bases from J, with 11 bases between.

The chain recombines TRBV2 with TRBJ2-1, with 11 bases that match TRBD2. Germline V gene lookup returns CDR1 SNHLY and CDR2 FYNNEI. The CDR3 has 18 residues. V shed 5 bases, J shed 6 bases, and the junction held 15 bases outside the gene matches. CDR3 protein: CASSSPGLADPRGNEQFF. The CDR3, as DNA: TGTGCCAGCAGTTCTCCGGGACTAGCGGACCCCCGGGGCAATGAGCAGTTCTTC.

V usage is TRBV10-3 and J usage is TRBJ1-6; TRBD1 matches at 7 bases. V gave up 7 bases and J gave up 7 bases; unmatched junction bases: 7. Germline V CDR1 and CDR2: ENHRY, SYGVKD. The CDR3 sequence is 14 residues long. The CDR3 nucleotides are TGTGCCATCAAGGGACAGATCATCAATTCACCCCTCCACTTT. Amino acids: CAIKGQIINSPLHF.

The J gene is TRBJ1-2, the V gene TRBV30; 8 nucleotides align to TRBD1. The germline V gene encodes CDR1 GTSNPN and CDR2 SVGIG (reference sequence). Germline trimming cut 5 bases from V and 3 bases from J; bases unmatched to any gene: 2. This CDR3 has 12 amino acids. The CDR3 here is CAWAGGHYGYTF. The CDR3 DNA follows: TGTGCCTGGGCAGGGGGCCACTATGGCTACACCTTC.

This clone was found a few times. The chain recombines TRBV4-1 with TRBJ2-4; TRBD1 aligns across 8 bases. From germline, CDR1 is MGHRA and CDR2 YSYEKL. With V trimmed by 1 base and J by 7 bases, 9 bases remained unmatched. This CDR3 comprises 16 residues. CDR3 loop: CASSQATGVVGNIQYF. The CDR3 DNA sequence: TGCGCCAGCAGCCAAGCGACAGGGGTGGTTGGGAACATTCAGTACTTC.

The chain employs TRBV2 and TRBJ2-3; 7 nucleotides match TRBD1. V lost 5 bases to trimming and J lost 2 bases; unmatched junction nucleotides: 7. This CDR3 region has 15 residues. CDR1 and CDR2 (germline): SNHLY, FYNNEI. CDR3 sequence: CASSLQTGYTDTQYF. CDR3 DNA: TGTGCCAGCAGTCTCCAGACAGGGTACACAGATACGCAGTATTTT.

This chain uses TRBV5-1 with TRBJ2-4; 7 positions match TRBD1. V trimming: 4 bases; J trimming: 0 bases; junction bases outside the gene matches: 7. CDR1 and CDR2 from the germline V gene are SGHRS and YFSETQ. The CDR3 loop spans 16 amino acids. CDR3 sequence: CASSPRTGVAKNIQYF. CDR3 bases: TGCGCCAGCAGCCCACGGACAGGAGTAGCCAAAAACATTCAGTACTTC.

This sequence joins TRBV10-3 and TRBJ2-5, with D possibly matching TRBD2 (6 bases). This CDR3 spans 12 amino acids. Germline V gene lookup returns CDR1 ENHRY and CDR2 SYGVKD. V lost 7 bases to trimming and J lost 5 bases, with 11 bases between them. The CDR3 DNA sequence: TGTGCCATCAAACCGGAGGGCGAGACCCAGTACTTC. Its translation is CAIKPEGETQYF.

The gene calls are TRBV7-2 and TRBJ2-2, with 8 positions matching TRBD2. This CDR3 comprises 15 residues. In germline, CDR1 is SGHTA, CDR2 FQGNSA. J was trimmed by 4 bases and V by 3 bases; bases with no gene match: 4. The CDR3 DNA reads TGTGCCAGCAGCTTTACTCGGGGGGGCACCGGGGAGCTGTTTTTT. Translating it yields CASSFTRGGTGELFF.

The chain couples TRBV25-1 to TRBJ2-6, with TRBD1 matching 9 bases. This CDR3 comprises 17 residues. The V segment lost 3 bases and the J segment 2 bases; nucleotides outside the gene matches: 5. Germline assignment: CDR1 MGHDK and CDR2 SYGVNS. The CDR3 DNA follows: TGTGCCAGCAGTGAGAACAGGGGGCACGCTGGGGCCAACGTCCTGACTTTC. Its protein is CASSENRGHAGANVLTF.

As DNA, the CDR3 is TGCGCCAGCAGCCTTCCCGGGACAGGGGGAACTGAAGCTTTCTTT. Its protein is CASSLPGTGGTEAFF. The chain combines TRBV5-1 with TRBJ1-1; 11 nucleotides align to TRBD1. V shed 4 bases and J 5 bases; nucleotides not matched to a gene: 7. In germline, CDR1 is SGHRS, CDR2 YFSETQ. The CDR3 is made up of 15 amino acids.